Presented here are 5 T cell receptor beta chains from one specimen sequenced in a study of preoperative IRX-2 immunotherapy in early breast cancer. Regarding treatment: preoperative locoregional IRX-2 cytokine immunotherapy. TCRdb keeps only in-frame clones here, not all; method: immunoSEQ multiplex PCR. This table holds 40,000 to 50,000 clones, 60% to 85% found once. Specimen: tumor tissue, collected after IRX-2 immunotherapy. Receptors originate from a human donor with breast cancer.

The CDR3: CASSYGQRADTQYF. The CDR3 nucleotides are TGTGCCAGCAGCTACGGACAGCGCGCAGATACGCAGTATTTT. This rearrangement joins TRBV9 to TRBJ2-3, with D perhaps matching TRBD1 (6 bases). V was shortened by 4 bases and J by 4 bases, with 13 bases between the two germline ends. This CDR3 is built from 14 residues. The V gene's germline CDR1 is SGDLS and CDR2 YYNGEE. Full variable domain (outside the CDR3, taken from reference TRBV9 and TRBJ2-3): DSGVTQTPKHLITATGQRVTLRCSPRSGDLSVYWYQQSLDQGLQFLIQYYNGEERAKGNILERFSAQQFPDLHSELNLSSLELGDSALYFCASSYGQRADTQYFGPGTRLTVL.

The CDR3 DNA is TGTGCCACCGAGGGCAGGGGCCTCTCTGGGGCCAACGTCCTGACTTTC. It codes for CATEGRGLSGANVLTF. The chain recombines TRBV15 with TRBJ2-6, with D possibly TRBD1 on 6 matching bases. The germline V gene encodes CDR1 LNHNV and CDR2 YYDKDF (reference sequence). This CDR3 is built from 16 residues. V was trimmed by 8 bases and J by 0 bases, leaving 14 bases between them. Based on the CDR3 plus reference TRBV15 and TRBJ2-6, the full variable domain is DAMVIQNPRYQVTQFGKPVTLSCSQTLNHNVMYWYQQKSSQAPKLLFHYYDKDFNNEADTPDNFQSRRPNTSFCFLDIRSPGLGDTAMYLCATEGRGLSGANVLTFGAGSRLTVL.

This chain connects TRBV4-2 to TRBJ2-7; TRBD2 matches at 7 bases. The germline V gene encodes CDR1 LGHNA and CDR2 YNFKEQ. V lost 4 bases and J lost 7; bases outside the gene matches: 7. CDR3 size: 13 residues. The CDR3 DNA reads TGTGCCAGCAGCCCCACGGTGGGAGGGGAGCAGTACTTC. It yields the protein CASSPTVGGEQYF.

This clone has just a few counts. This sequence joins TRBV11-3 and TRBJ1-4, with D possibly TRBD1 on 5 matching bases. CDR1 and CDR2 from the germline V gene are SGHNT and YENEEA. Trimming shortened V by 3 bases and J by 4 bases, and 15 bases separated the two germline ends. The CDR3 covers 16 residues. In nucleotides, the CDR3 is TGTGCCAGCAGCTTGAGTCGAGGGGTGGATAATGAAAAACTGTTTTTT. Its protein product is CASSLSRGVDNEKLFF.

The CDR3 nucleotides read TGTGCCAGCAGGCGATCCGGGACAGGCACCTACGAGCAGTACTTC. This gives the protein CASRRSGTGTYEQYF. J is TRBJ2-7 and V is TRBV28; TRBD1 matches at 8 bases. The CDR3 loop spans 15 amino acids. The trim removed 6 bases at V and 2 bases at J, leaving 9 bases unmatched. CDR1 is MDHEN and CDR2 is SYDVKM in the germline V gene.